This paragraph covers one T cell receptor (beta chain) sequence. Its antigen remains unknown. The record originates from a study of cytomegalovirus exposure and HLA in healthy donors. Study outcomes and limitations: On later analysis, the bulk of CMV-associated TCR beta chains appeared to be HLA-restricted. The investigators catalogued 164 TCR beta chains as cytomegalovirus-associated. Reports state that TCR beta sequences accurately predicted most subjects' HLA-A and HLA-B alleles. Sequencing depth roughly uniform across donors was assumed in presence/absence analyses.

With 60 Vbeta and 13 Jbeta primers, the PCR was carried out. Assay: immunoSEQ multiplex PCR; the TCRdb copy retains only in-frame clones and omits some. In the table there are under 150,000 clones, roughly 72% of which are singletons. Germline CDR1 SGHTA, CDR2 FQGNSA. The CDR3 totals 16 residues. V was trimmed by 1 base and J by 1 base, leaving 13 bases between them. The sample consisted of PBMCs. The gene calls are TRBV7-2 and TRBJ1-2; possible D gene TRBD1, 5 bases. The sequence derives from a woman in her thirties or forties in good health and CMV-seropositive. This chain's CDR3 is CASSLVLRTSNYGYTF. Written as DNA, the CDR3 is TGTGCCAGCAGCTTAGTTCTTCGGACAAGTAACTATGGCTACACCTTC.